The TCR beta chain under discussion was sequenced for a study of beta chain features in type 1 diabetes. This CDR3 has 15 residues. J lost 0 bases, V lost 3 bases, and 4 bases had no gene match. Germline loops: CDR1 SQVTM, CDR2 ANQGSEA. Note on this clone: Its antigen is unknown.

Sorting produced populations that all topped 98% purity. Sequencing targeted expressed TCRB transcripts, as all isolated RNA had been reverse transcribed. Some clones are missing from TCRdb's copy, which holds only in-frame ones; the method was immunoSEQ multiplex PCR. The table has around 350,000 clones, roughly 12% seen once; the top ten hold 0.017%. Findings and caveats of the study: Significant though moderate, a shortening of TCRB CDR3s appeared in all four CD4+ subsets of Type 1 diabetes patients.

The chain is built from TRBV29-1 and TRBJ2-3, with TRBD2 identical over 9 bases. The source is a man aged 18 to 35 in good health. The sequenced material came from naive CD4+ T cells from blood. This chain's CDR3 is CSVEPSGASTDTQYF. The CDR3 nucleotides read TGCAGCGTTGAGCCTAGCGGGGCCAGCACAGATACGCAGTATTTT.